The source of this T cell receptor (beta chain) is a study of T cell changes during pregnancy in multiple sclerosis. The CDR3 covers 14 residues. Per germline, CDR1 LNHNV and CDR2 YYDKDF (reference sequence). V shed 1 base and J shed 3 bases, with 7 bases lying between them. Repertoires were generated with immunoSEQ multiplex PCR, while TCRdb's copy carries only in-frame clones and drops some. The sample has some 77,000 clones, 89% seen once. The TCR originated in a female donor with multiple sclerosis, enrolled in a pregnancy study. This sample comprised peripheral blood, obtained before pregnancy. The genes are TRBV15 and TRBJ1-5; possibly TRBD1 for D (5 bases). CDR3 coding DNA: TGTGCCACCAGCAGAGGGGACTTCAATCAGCCCCAGCATTTT. This gives the protein CATSRGDFNQPQHF.